What follows describes a single TCR beta chain. Its antigen is unknown. This sample stems from a study of cytomegalovirus exposure and HLA in healthy donors. Points from the study as a whole: Cytomegalovirus status, reportedly, was diagnosed with high specificity and sensitivity by the classifier.

Use of 60 Vbeta and 13 Jbeta primers characterized the PCR. Data came from immunoSEQ multiplex PCR; TCRdb stores just in-frame clones and leaves some out. The table records roughly 200,000 clones, approximately 80% of them present only once. Germline V gene data show CDR1 as SGHRS and CDR2 as YFSETQ. V gave up 4 bases and J gave up 0 bases; unmatched junction bases: 5. The CDR3 is 16 amino acids. This chain connects TRBV5-1 to TRBJ2-4, with 9 bases lining up with TRBD2. Sequencing input: PBMCs. The TCR sequence derives from a female donor in good health and CMV-seronegative. In DNA form, the CDR3 reads TGCGCCAGCAGCCCAGCGGGAGGTCAAGCCAAAAACATTCAGTACTTC. Translating it yields CASSPAGGQAKNIQYF.